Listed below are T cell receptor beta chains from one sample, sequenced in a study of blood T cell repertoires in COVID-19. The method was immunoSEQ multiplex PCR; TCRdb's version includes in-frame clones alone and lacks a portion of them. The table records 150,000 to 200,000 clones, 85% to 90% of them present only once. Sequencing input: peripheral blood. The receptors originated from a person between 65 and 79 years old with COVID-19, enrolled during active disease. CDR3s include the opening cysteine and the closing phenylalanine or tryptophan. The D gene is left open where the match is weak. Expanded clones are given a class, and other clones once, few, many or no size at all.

CDR3aa: CATGGQNTYGYTF
CDR3nt: TGTGCCACCGGCGGACAGAACACCTATGGCTACACCTTC
v_gene: TRBV10-3
d_gene: -
j_gene: TRBJ1-2
abundance: -

CDR3aa: CASSHTDTQYF
CDR3nt: TGTGCCAGCAGTCATACAGATACGCAGTATTTT
v_gene: TRBV28
d_gene: -
j_gene: TRBJ2-3
abundance: -

CDR3aa: CASSGNYEQYF
CDR3nt: TGTGCCAGTAGTGGCAACTACGAGCAGTACTTC
v_gene: TRBV19
d_gene: -
j_gene: TRBJ2-7
abundance: -

CDR3aa: CASEQTPAGQNQGTNEKLFF
CDR3nt: TGCGCCAGCGAACAAACGCCCGCGGGACAGAATCAGGGCACTAATGAAAAACTGTTTTTT
v_gene: TRBV5-1
d_gene: TRBD1
j_gene: TRBJ1-4
abundance: -

CDR3aa: CASSLTGDQETQYF
CDR3nt: TGTGCCAGCAGCTTGACGGGGGACCAAGAGACCCAGTACTTC
v_gene: TRBV5-4
d_gene: -
j_gene: TRBJ2-5
abundance: -

CDR3aa: CASRTVLFNSPLHF
CDR3nt: TGTGCCAGCAGGACAGTGTTATTTAATTCACCCCTCCACTTT
v_gene: TRBV19
d_gene: -
j_gene: TRBJ1-6
abundance: few

CDR3aa: CSVETRGGPTDTQYF
CDR3nt: TGCAGCGTTGAGACGCGGGGGGGCCCCACAGATACGCAGTATTTT
v_gene: TRBV29-1
d_gene: TRBD2
j_gene: TRBJ2-3
abundance: -

CDR3aa: CASSLGGGQSSYNEQFF
CDR3nt: TGTGCCAGCAGCTTAGGTGGTGGACAAAGCTCCTACAATGAGCAGTTCTTC
v_gene: TRBV7-8
d_gene: -
j_gene: TRBJ2-1
abundance: -

CDR3aa: CASSLSGFYSNQPQHF
CDR3nt: TGTGCCAGCAGTTTATCCGGGTTTTATAGCAATCAGCCCCAGCATTTT
v_gene: TRBV28
d_gene: -
j_gene: TRBJ1-5
abundance: once

CDR3aa: CASSLATATNEKLFF
CDR3nt: TGTGCCAGCAGCTTGGCTACCGCAACTAATGAAAAACTGTTTTTT
v_gene: TRBV5-8
d_gene: -
j_gene: TRBJ1-4
abundance: -

CDR3aa: CSVALGSGTDTQYF
CDR3nt: TGCAGCGTTGCATTGGGGAGCGGCACAGATACGCAGTATTTT
v_gene: TRBV29-1
d_gene: -
j_gene: TRBJ2-3
abundance: -

CDR3aa: CASSLKGGRNTEAFF
CDR3nt: TGTGCCAGCAGTCTGAAAGGGGGAAGGAACACTGAAGCTTTCTTT
v_gene: TRBV2
d_gene: -
j_gene: TRBJ1-1
abundance: -

CDR3aa: CASSLQGLNTEAFF
CDR3nt: TGTGCCAGCAGCTTACAGGGTCTGAACACTGAAGCTTTCTTT
v_gene: TRBV7-2
d_gene: -
j_gene: TRBJ1-1
abundance: -

CDR3aa: CASSEYYLAGGARYNEQFF
CDR3nt: TGTGCCAGCAGTGAATATTATCTAGCGGGAGGGGCCCGCTACAATGAGCAGTTCTTC
v_gene: TRBV6-1
d_gene: TRBD2
j_gene: TRBJ2-1
abundance: -

CDR3aa: CASSQAGGPYEQYF
CDR3nt: TGTGCCAGCAGCCAAGCGGGGGGGCCCTACGAGCAGTACTTC
v_gene: TRBV3-1/TRBV3-2
d_gene: TRBD2
j_gene: TRBJ2-7
abundance: -

CDR3aa: CASSFISGNTIYF
CDR3nt: TGCGCCAGCAGCTTTATCTCTGGAAACACCATATATTTT
v_gene: TRBV5-1
d_gene: -
j_gene: TRBJ1-3
abundance: -

CDR3aa: CASSRETVTHSGNTIYF
CDR3nt: TGCGCCAGCAGCCGAGAGACAGTGACCCACTCTGGAAACACCATATATTTT
v_gene: TRBV4-3
d_gene: -
j_gene: TRBJ1-3
abundance: -

CDR3aa: CASSLSGNSYNEQFF
CDR3nt: TGTGCCAGCAGCCTGTCAGGAAACTCCTACAATGAGCAGTTCTTC
v_gene: TRBV11-3
d_gene: -
j_gene: TRBJ2-1
abundance: -

CDR3aa: CASRTGSNYNEQFF
CDR3nt: TGCGCCAGCAGGACGGGAAGTAATTACAATGAGCAGTTCTTC
v_gene: TRBV5-1
d_gene: -
j_gene: TRBJ2-1
abundance: -

CDR3aa: CASSPRLADTDTQYF
CDR3nt: TGTGCCAGCAGCCCCCGACTAGCGGACACAGATACGCAGTATTTT
v_gene: TRBV7-2
d_gene: TRBD2
j_gene: TRBJ2-3
abundance: -

CDR3aa: CASSLRDRSEAFF
CDR3nt: TGTGCCAGCAGTTTGCGTGACAGATCTGAAGCTTTCTTT
v_gene: TRBV28
d_gene: -
j_gene: TRBJ1-1
abundance: -

CDR3aa: CASSPAAGGIRELFF
CDR3nt: TGTGCCAGCAGCCCCGCAGCGGGGGGGATCAGGGAGCTGTTTTTT
v_gene: TRBV7-7
d_gene: TRBD2
j_gene: TRBJ2-2
abundance: -

CDR3aa: CASSFWDREQYF
CDR3nt: TGTGCCAGCAGTTTTTGGGACAGGGAGCAGTACTTC
v_gene: TRBV12-3/TRBV12-4
d_gene: TRBD1
j_gene: TRBJ2-7
abundance: -

CDR3aa: CASSVGPGTAEAFF
CDR3nt: TGTGCCAGCAGCGTAGGTCCGGGAACAGCCGAAGCTTTCTTT
v_gene: TRBV9
d_gene: -
j_gene: TRBJ1-1
abundance: -

CDR3aa: CASSQPHTAYEQYF
CDR3nt: TGTGCCAGCAGCCAACCCCACACCGCCTACGAGCAGTACTTC
v_gene: TRBV6-2/TRBV6-3
d_gene: -
j_gene: TRBJ2-7
abundance: -

CDR3aa: CASSIDSGPASLGGYTF
CDR3nt: TGTGCCAGTAGTATAGATAGCGGTCCGGCTTCTCTTGGGGGCTACACCTTC
v_gene: TRBV19
d_gene: -
j_gene: TRBJ1-2
abundance: -

CDR3aa: CSASRDSSNQPQHF
CDR3nt: TGCAGTGCTAGTAGGGACAGTTCCAATCAGCCCCAGCATTTT
v_gene: TRBV20-1
d_gene: TRBD1
j_gene: TRBJ1-5
abundance: -

CDR3aa: CASSSSEVGNSPLHF
CDR3nt: TGTGCCAGCAGCTCCTCGGAGGTGGGAAATTCACCCCTCCACTTT
v_gene: TRBV7-2
d_gene: -
j_gene: TRBJ1-6
abundance: -

CDR3aa: CASSRPGLAGAGELFF
CDR3nt: TGTGCCAGTAGCCGCCCCGGACTAGCGGGAGCCGGGGAGCTGTTTTTT
v_gene: TRBV19
d_gene: TRBD2
j_gene: TRBJ2-2
abundance: -

CDR3aa: CASSTGTGDTRRPHSNQPQHF
CDR3nt: TGTGCCAGCAGCACCGGGACAGGTGATACCCGACGCCCCCATAGCAATCAGCCCCAGCATTTT
v_gene: TRBV21-1
d_gene: -
j_gene: TRBJ1-5
abundance: many

CDR3aa: CASSSGYEQYF
CDR3nt: TGTGCCAGCAGCAGCGGCTACGAGCAGTACTTC
v_gene: TRBV5-8
d_gene: -
j_gene: TRBJ2-7
abundance: -

CDR3aa: CASSFIGGSGAGANVLTF
CDR3nt: TGTGCCAGCAGTTTTATCGGGGGCAGCGGGGCTGGGGCCAACGTCCTGACTTTC
v_gene: TRBV28
d_gene: -
j_gene: TRBJ2-6
abundance: -

CDR3aa: CASSYDREAFF
CDR3nt: TGTGCCAGCAGCTATGACAGGGAAGCTTTCTTT
v_gene: TRBV13
d_gene: -
j_gene: TRBJ1-1
abundance: -

CDR3aa: CASSVVAGALTGELFF
CDR3nt: TGTGCCAGCAGCGTAGTGGCGGGGGCCCTCACCGGGGAGCTGTTTTTT
v_gene: TRBV9
d_gene: -
j_gene: TRBJ2-2
abundance: -

CDR3aa: CASSRDRVSYEQYF
CDR3nt: TGTGCCAGCAGCCGCGACAGGGTATCTTACGAGCAGTACTTC
v_gene: TRBV3-1/TRBV3-2
d_gene: TRBD1
j_gene: TRBJ2-7
abundance: -

CDR3aa: CASSLFGRAGNTIYF
CDR3nt: TGTGCCAGCAGCTTGTTTGGCAGGGCTGGAAACACCATATATTTT
v_gene: TRBV5-4
d_gene: -
j_gene: TRBJ1-3
abundance: once

CDR3aa: CASSEYTGTRELFF
CDR3nt: TGTGCCAGCAGTGAATATACAGGTACCCGGGAGCTGTTTTTT
v_gene: TRBV25-1
d_gene: -
j_gene: TRBJ2-2
abundance: -

CDR3aa: CSASFHVASLRGEQFF
CDR3nt: TGCAGTGCTAGTTTCCACGTCGCCAGCTTAAGAGGAGAGCAGTTCTTC
v_gene: TRBV20-1
d_gene: -
j_gene: TRBJ2-1
abundance: few

CDR3aa: CASSYLPSSYNEQFF
CDR3nt: TGTGCCAGCAGTTACTTACCCAGCTCCTACAATGAGCAGTTCTTC
v_gene: TRBV6-2/TRBV6-3
d_gene: -
j_gene: TRBJ2-1
abundance: few

CDR3aa: CSASRGPDEKLFF
CDR3nt: TGCAGTGCTAGTAGGGGGCCGGATGAAAAACTGTTTTTT
v_gene: TRBV20-1
d_gene: TRBD1
j_gene: TRBJ1-4
abundance: -

CDR3aa: CASSSRRRESDTQYF
CDR3nt: TGTGCCAGCAGCTCCAGACGGCGGGAGTCAGATACGCAGTATTTT
v_gene: TRBV7-2
d_gene: TRBD2
j_gene: TRBJ2-3
abundance: -

CDR3aa: CASSLTGIYNSPLHF
CDR3nt: TGTGCCAGCAGCTTGACAGGGATCTATAATTCACCCCTCCACTTT
v_gene: TRBV7-2
d_gene: TRBD1
j_gene: TRBJ1-6
abundance: -

CDR3aa: CASSLRQGRNTEAFF
CDR3nt: TGTGCCAGCAGCTTGAGGCAGGGAAGAAACACTGAAGCTTTCTTT
v_gene: TRBV5-4
d_gene: -
j_gene: TRBJ1-1
abundance: -

CDR3aa: CASSMQRGGPETQYF
CDR3nt: TGTGCCAGTAGTATGCAGCGGGGGGGCCCAGAGACCCAGTACTTC
v_gene: TRBV19
d_gene: TRBD2
j_gene: TRBJ2-5
abundance: -

CDR3aa: CSAGGRANGYTF
CDR3nt: TGCAGCGCTGGGGGCAGGGCGAATGGCTACACCTTC
v_gene: TRBV29-1
d_gene: -
j_gene: TRBJ1-2
abundance: -

CDR3aa: CASSYSEGAETQYF
CDR3nt: TGTGCCAGCAGTTACTCGGAGGGGGCGGAGACCCAGTACTTC
v_gene: TRBV6-6
d_gene: -
j_gene: TRBJ2-5
abundance: few

CDR3aa: CASSAPSRGSQETQYF
CDR3nt: TGTGCCAGTAGCGCCCCGTCCAGGGGGAGCCAAGAGACCCAGTACTTC
v_gene: TRBV19
d_gene: TRBD1
j_gene: TRBJ2-5
abundance: -

CDR3aa: CASSPSLADLSYEQYF
CDR3nt: TGTGCCAGCAGCCCGAGCCTAGCGGACCTCTCCTACGAGCAGTACTTC
v_gene: TRBV9
d_gene: TRBD2
j_gene: TRBJ2-7
abundance: -

CDR3aa: CASSDQGASYEQYF
CDR3nt: TGTGCCAGCAGTGACCAAGGGGCCTCCTACGAGCAGTACTTC
v_gene: TRBV2
d_gene: -
j_gene: TRBJ2-7
abundance: -

CDR3aa: CASSFVQGASPFGYTF
CDR3nt: TGTGCCAGCAGTTTTGTACAGGGGGCGTCGCCCTTTGGCTACACCTTC
v_gene: TRBV28
d_gene: TRBD1
j_gene: TRBJ1-2
abundance: -

CDR3aa: CASSWDRGGNYGYTF
CDR3nt: TGTGCCAGCAGCTGGGACAGGGGTGGAAACTATGGCTACACCTTC
v_gene: TRBV7-2
d_gene: TRBD1
j_gene: TRBJ1-2
abundance: -

CDR3aa: CASRVPGLADNEQFF
CDR3nt: TGTGCCAGCAGAGTTCCGGGACTAGCGGACAATGAGCAGTTCTTC
v_gene: TRBV25-1
d_gene: TRBD2
j_gene: TRBJ2-1
abundance: -

CDR3aa: CASSYSGTSQSGVREQFF
CDR3nt: TGTGCCAGCAGTTACTCCGGGACTAGCCAGAGCGGCGTGCGAGAGCAGTTCTTC
v_gene: TRBV6-2/TRBV6-3
d_gene: TRBD2
j_gene: TRBJ2-1
abundance: once